This TCR beta chain came from a study of PD-L1 blockade in urothelial cancer. Whole-study context: Beginning in about 2014, patients received atezolizumab, given as 1,200 mg intravenously every 3 weeks.

Germline CDR1 is MNHEY and CDR2 is SMNVEV (reference sequence). This CDR3 region has 12 residues. V was pared by 5 bases and J by 2 bases, with 5 bases between. Patient disease was locally advanced or metastatic urothelial carcinoma. Assay: immunoSEQ multiplex PCR; the TCRdb copy retains only in-frame clones and omits some. In the table there are approximately 38,000 clones, around four fifths of which are singletons. The receptor was derived from a man aged 55 to 70 with urothelial cancer. The chain recombines TRBV27 with TRBJ2-3; D unresolved. Sequencing used PBMCs, obtained around atezolizumab (anti-PD-L1) treatment. Here the CDR3 reads CASSGDTDTQYF. DNA for the CDR3: TGTGCCAGCAGTGGAGACACAGATACGCAGTATTTT.